These 21 T cell receptor beta chains share one sample of origin, sequenced in a study of shared clonotypes between healthy human individuals. Measured with immunoSEQ multiplex PCR; TCRdb has only the in-frame clones, and not every one. In the table there are a few hundred thousand clones, 96% of which are singletons. The sample taken for sequencing was memory CD8+ T cells sorted from blood. Subset indicated: CD45RO+ cells pooled with CCR7-negative TemRA cells. These receptors all come from a man younger than 45 in good health.

As concerns this clone: This sample also contains other DNA sequences that code for the same CDR3. V is TRBV6-1 and J is TRBJ2-5; possibly TRBD2 for D (5 bases). This CDR3 spans 13 amino acids. The germline V and J ends were trimmed by 6 bases and 2 bases, with 10 bases remaining between them. The germline V gene encodes CDR1 MNHNS and CDR2 SASEGT. The CDR3: CASSDGVQETQYF. The DNA of the CDR3 is TGTGCCAGCAGCGACGGGGTTCAAGAGACCCAGTACTTC.

V is TRBV6-5 and J is TRBJ2-1; tentatively, D is TRBD1 (6 bases). Trimming left V 4 bases short and J 7 bases short, with 17 bases between. The CDR3 runs 15 residues. CDR1 MNHEY and CDR2 SVGAGI come from the germline V gene. The CDR3 protein is CASSSGNRVGNEQFF. The CDR3 DNA is TGTGCCAGCAGTTCCGGAAACAGGGTCGGGAATGAGCAGTTCTTC.

The chain has TRBV28 and TRBJ2-1; 7 bases line up with TRBD2. Germline assignment: CDR1 MDHEN and CDR2 SYDVKM. Trimming took 5 bases from V and 3 from J; bases not matched to a gene: 7. The CDR3 has 15 residues. CDR3 in amino acids: CASSLRTRGYNEQFF. As DNA, the CDR3 is TGTGCCAGCAGTCTCAGGACTAGAGGCTACAATGAGCAGTTCTTC. Together with reference TRBV28 and TRBJ2-1, the CDR3 gives the full variable domain: DVKVTQSSRYLVKRTGEKVFLECVQDMDHENMFWYRQDPGLGLRLIYFSYDVKMKEKGDIPEGYSVSREKKERFSLILESASTNQTSMYLCASSLRTRGYNEQFFGPGTRLTVL.

A single count supports this clone. This chain links TRBV2 with TRBJ1-5; no firm D call. The CDR3 is made up of 16 amino acids. The germline gives CDR1 SNHLY, CDR2 FYNNEI. Trimming pared 4 bases from V and 0 bases from J, leaving 13 bases between. The CDR3 DNA reads TGTGCCAGCAGTGGCGTCACAGACCATAGCAATCAGCCCCAGCATTTT. Residues: CASSGVTDHSNQPQHF.

The gene calls are TRBV6-6 and TRBJ2-1, with D perhaps matching TRBD1 (5 bases). Between the trimmed V and J ends, which lost 6 bases and 10 bases, there was a span of 13 bases. This CDR3 has 12 amino acids. Germline loops: CDR1 MNHNY, CDR2 SVGAGI (reference sequence). The CDR3, as DNA: TGTGCCAGCAGCCGTCCTCCAGGGGAGCAGTTCTTC. Encoded protein: CASSRPPGEQFF.

This clone appeared once. This sequence joins TRBV11-2 and TRBJ1-1; no reliable D call. The length of the CDR3 is 12 residues. Looked up from germline, CDR1 is SGHAT and CDR2 is FQNNGV. V gave up 7 bases and J gave up 7 bases, with 13 bases separating them. CDR3: CASTQESDEAFF. In DNA, the CDR3 is TGTGCCAGCACCCAAGAGTCGGATGAAGCTTTCTTT.

This chain uses TRBV10-3 with TRBJ2-5; TRBD1 matches 7 bases. Germline CDR1 reads ENHRY; CDR2 reads SYGVKD. Germline trimming cut 3 bases from V and 5 bases from J; bases unmatched to any gene: 12. The CDR3 has 16 residues. The CDR3 reads CAISEQATGRGETQYF. For the CDR3, the DNA is TGTGCCATCAGTGAACAAGCGACAGGGCGAGGGGAGACCCAGTACTTC.

This clone was counted a single time. This sample includes further DNA sequences coding for the same CDR3. The CDR3 DNA is TGTGCCTGGAGTGGGGGCGAGACCCAGTACTTC. Amino acid sequence: CAWSGGETQYF. The V call is TRBV30, the J call TRBJ2-5; D might be TRBD1 (5 bases). V was clipped by 1 base and J by 5 bases, with 5 bases between them. This CDR3 has 11 residues. The germline V gene has CDR1 GTSNPN and CDR2 SVGIG (reference sequence).

The chain is built from TRBV27 and TRBJ2-7; D is possibly TRBD1 or TRBD2 (6 bases each). The CDR3 loop spans 15 amino acids. CDR1 is MNHEY, CDR2 SMNVEV, per germline (reference sequence). The V end lost 5 bases, the J end lost 5 bases, and 19 bases lay between the germline ends. The CDR3: CASSMEVWGAHEQYF. In nucleotides, the CDR3 is TGTGCCAGCAGTATGGAGGTCTGGGGGGCGCACGAGCAGTACTTC.

Turning to this clone: A read error may account for a junction end that differs from germline. This chain's CDR3 is CASSLSRLGTSGRIF. CDR3 nucleotides: TGTGCCAGCAGTTTATCGAGGCTTGGGACTAGCGGGAGAATCTTC. This chain links TRBV27 with TRBJ2-1; 14 bases map to TRBD2. Germline values: CDR1 MNHEY, CDR2 SMNVEV (reference sequence). This CDR3 spans 15 amino acids.

This clone was seen once. The rearrangement links TRBV9 to TRBJ2-1; D remains ambiguous. Per the germline V gene, CDR1 is SGDLS and CDR2 is YYNGEE. There are 15 residues in the CDR3. V was clipped by 0 bases and J by 5 bases, with 12 bases between them. CDR3 in amino acids: CASSVGGDADNEQFF. The CDR3 DNA sequence: TGTGCCAGCAGCGTAGGAGGAGATGCTGACAATGAGCAGTTCTTC.

This chain uses TRBV28 with TRBJ1-2, with D possibly matching TRBD1 (5 bases). The CDR3 totals 10 residues. Trimming shortened V by 3 bases and J by 13 bases, and 9 bases separated the two germline ends. Per the germline V gene, CDR1 is MDHEN and CDR2 is SYDVKM. CDR3 amino acids: CASSLPRVTF. As DNA, the CDR3 is TGTGCCAGCAGTTTGCCCAGGGTCACCTTC.

The chain carries TRBV7-9 and TRBJ1-4; D might be TRBD1 (5 bases). The CDR3 has 14 residues. Trimming left V 3 bases short and J 5 bases short, with 10 bases between. CDR1 and CDR2 (germline): SEHNR, FQNEAQ (reference sequence). CDR3 amino acids: CASSLGRENEKLFF. The CDR3 nucleotides are TGTGCCAGCAGCTTGGGCAGGGAAAATGAAAAACTGTTTTTT.

The V gene is TRBV27, the J gene TRBJ2-7; either TRBD1 or TRBD2 may fit D (5 bases each). Germline CDR1 and CDR2: MNHEY and SMNVEV (reference sequence). The CDR3 spans 12 residues. V shed 8 bases and J shed 2 bases, with 10 bases lying between them. The CDR3 loop reads CASGGMPYEQYF. CDR3 nucleotide sequence: TGTGCCAGCGGGGGAATGCCCTACGAGCAGTACTTC.

The chain joins TRBV13 to TRBJ1-1; TRBD1 agrees at 10 bases. The junction had 5 bases not matched to a gene; V was cut back by 4 bases and J by 0 bases. This CDR3 has 16 residues. CDR1 and CDR2 from the germline V gene are PRHDT and FYEKMQ (reference sequence). The CDR3 DNA reads as TGTGCCAGCAGCTCCCGGGACAGGGGCATGAACACTGAAGCTTTCTTT. Amino acids: CASSSRDRGMNTEAFF.

The chain combines TRBV28 with TRBJ2-5, with D unresolved. The CDR3 has 14 amino acids. CDR1 and CDR2 from the germline V gene are MDHEN and SYDVKM. The ends were cut back, 1 base at V and 1 base at J, with 7 bases in the middle. The CDR3 region has the DNA TGTGCCAGCAGTTTATTAGGCAGCCAAGAGACCCAGTACTTC. It yields the protein CASSLLGSQETQYF.

V usage is TRBV4-1 and J usage is TRBJ2-7; 9 bases agree with TRBD1. The trim removed 3 bases at V and 3 bases at J, leaving 3 bases unmatched. CDR3 length: 14 residues. The V gene's germline CDR1 is MGHRA and CDR2 YSYEKL. Written as DNA, the CDR3 is TGCGCCAGCAGCCATGCGGGACAGGGCTACGAGCAGTACTTC. It encodes CASSHAGQGYEQYF.

The chain is built from TRBV19 and TRBJ1-6; no reliable D call. The CDR3 has 15 residues. Between the trimmed V and J ends, which lost 8 bases and 2 bases, there was a span of 13 bases. Germline values: CDR1 LNHDA, CDR2 SQIVND (reference sequence). The CDR3 nucleotides read TGTGCCAGTGGACCTCTGGCTCCCTATAATTCACCCCTCCACTTT. Protein product: CASGPLAPYNSPLHF.

The chain has TRBV19 and TRBJ2-3, with 10 bases aligning to TRBD1. Germline loops: CDR1 LNHDA, CDR2 SQIVND (reference sequence). CDR3 length: 16 amino acids. J lost 2 bases, V lost 5 bases, and 7 bases had no gene match. The CDR3 nucleotides are TGTGCCAGTAGTCCCCGGACAGGGGGGGCCACAGATACGCAGTATTTT. The encoded protein is CASSPRTGGATDTQYF. Full variable domain (remainder filled in from reference TRBV19 and TRBJ2-3): DGGITQSPKYLFRKEGQNVTLSCEQNLNHDAMYWYRQDPGQGLRLIYYSQIVNDFQKGDIAEGYSVSREKKESFPLTVTSAQKNPTAFYLCASSPRTGGATDTQYFGPGTRLTVL.

This sequence joins TRBV5-1 and TRBJ1-1; D remains ambiguous. This CDR3 contains 15 residues. Germline CDR1 SGHRS, CDR2 YFSETQ. V dropped 1 base and J dropped 5 bases, with 15 bases sitting between them. CDR3 protein: CASSLPGIPRTEAFF. Written as DNA, the CDR3 is TGCGCCAGCAGCTTGCCTGGGATCCCACGAACTGAAGCTTTCTTT.

This chain uses TRBV5-5 with TRBJ2-1; 7 positions match TRBD1. Per the germline V gene, CDR1 is SGHKS and CDR2 is YYEKEE (reference sequence). This CDR3 has 15 residues. V lost 3 bases, J lost 2 bases, and 5 bases stayed unmatched. CDR3 region: CASSSRGLTYNEQFF. CDR3 nucleotide sequence: TGTGCCAGCAGCTCCAGGGGGTTAACCTACAATGAGCAGTTCTTC.